This T cell receptor (beta chain) is from a study of T cell changes during pregnancy in multiple sclerosis. The V and J ends lost 1 base and 6 bases, in that order; junction bases with no gene match: 5. CDR1 is SGHRS and CDR2 is YFSETQ in the germline V gene. The CDR3 contains 14 residues. Data came from immunoSEQ multiplex PCR; TCRdb stores just in-frame clones and leaves some out. The table has under 120,000 clones, approximately 90% seen once. The table lists this clone with a count of one. This TCR was recovered from a female donor with multiple sclerosis, enrolled in a pregnancy study. This material consisted of peripheral blood, taken after pregnancy. The rearrangement links TRBV5-1 to TRBJ2-3; TRBD1 aligns across 7 bases. CDR3 sequence (DNA): TGCGCCAGCAGCTTGTTAACAGGGGACGATACGCAGTATTTT. It is translated as CASSLLTGDDTQYF.